This T cell receptor (beta chain) was identified during a study of blood T cell repertoires in COVID-19. Seattle patients were enrolled during active infection and followed longitudinally. Some clones are missing from TCRdb's copy, which holds only in-frame ones; the method was immunoSEQ multiplex PCR. The sample lists tens of thousands of clones; around 82% were seen once. The germline V gene encodes CDR1 MRHNA and CDR2 SNTAGT. The CDR3 runs 15 residues. Trimming pared 6 bases from V and 0 bases from J, leaving 12 bases between. This clonotype originated in a man in his sixties with COVID-19, enrolled during active disease. The chain recombines TRBV6-4 with TRBJ1-3; D may be TRBD1 (6 bases). The sample taken for sequencing was peripheral blood. CDR3 in amino acids: CASRGGHFSGNTIYF. The CDR3 nucleotides are TGTGCCAGCAGAGGGGGACACTTCTCTGGAAACACCATATATTTT.